This passage covers 8 T cell receptor beta chains from one sample sequenced in a study of blood T cell repertoires in COVID-19. Sequenced by immunoSEQ multiplex PCR; TCRdb stores in-frame clones only, minus some. In the table there are hundreds of thousands of clones, less than 85% of which are singletons. Input material: PBMCs or T cells enriched from blood (not recorded which). The source of these receptors is a man aged 40-50 years who had recovered from COVID-19.

The chain is built from TRBV15 and TRBJ2-1; 14 bases fit TRBD2. This CDR3 contains 15 residues. V gave up 5 bases and J gave up 4 bases; unmatched junction bases: 1. Germline-derived CDR1 and CDR2 are LNHNV and YYDKDF (reference sequence). The CDR3 DNA reads TGTGCCACCAGCGGGACTAGCGGGAGTTACAATGAGCAGTTCTTC. Translation gives CATSGTSGSYNEQFF.

The chain links TRBV30 to TRBJ2-7, with 7 nucleotides matching TRBD1. The V gene end was trimmed by 0 bases and the J gene end by 0 bases; junction bases not matched to a gene: 2. This CDR3 has 14 amino acids. From germline, CDR1 is GTSNPN and CDR2 SVGIG (reference sequence). The CDR3 spells CAWSVQGHSYEQYF. The CDR3 DNA follows: TGTGCCTGGAGTGTACAGGGGCACTCCTACGAGCAGTACTTC.

The J gene is TRBJ2-7, the V gene TRBV6-4, with TRBD1 identical over 9 bases. The CDR3 is made up of 16 amino acids. Germline V gives CDR1 MRHNA, CDR2 SNTAGT. The V segment lost 7 bases and the J segment 1 base; nucleotides outside the gene matches: 11. The CDR3 loop reads CASTGFSGQGSYEQYF. For the CDR3, the DNA is TGTGCCAGCACCGGTTTCTCGGGACAGGGATCCTACGAGCAGTACTTC.

The gene calls are TRBV19 and TRBJ1-1, with a weak D call TRBD1 (5 bases). The V end lost 5 bases, the J end lost 8 bases, and 15 bases lay between the germline ends. The CDR3 is 13 amino acids. CDR1 LNHDA and CDR2 SQIVND come from the germline V gene (reference sequence). The CDR3 nucleotides are TGTGCCAGTAGTTTCCGCCCGGGACTCGAAGCTTTCTTT. It encodes CASSFRPGLEAFF.

This chain links TRBV29-1 with TRBJ1-2, with 7 bases matching TRBD1. V lost 6 bases to trimming and J lost 7 bases; unmatched junction nucleotides: 17. This CDR3 has 15 residues. Per germline, CDR1 SQVTM and CDR2 ANQGSEA. The CDR3 is CSVATPPGQLTGYTF. The CDR3 DNA follows: TGCAGCGTAGCCACTCCTCCGGGACAGTTGACTGGCTACACCTTC.

The rearrangement uses TRBV5-4 and TRBJ2-7, with 10 nucleotides matching TRBD1. V was clipped by 3 bases and J by 0 bases; unmatched bases: 3. Germline CDR1 SGHNT, CDR2 YYREEE (reference sequence). This CDR3 is 15 amino acids long. The CDR3 spells CASSSGQGTSYEQYF. CDR3 bases: TGTGCCAGCAGCTCGGGACAGGGGACCTCCTACGAGCAGTACTTC. The complete variable domain, with remaining parts taken from reference TRBV5-4 and TRBJ2-7, reads ETGVTQSPTHLIKTRGQQVTLRCSSQSGHNTVSWYQQALGQGPQFIFQYYREEENGRGNFPPRFSGLQFPNYSSELNVNALELDDSALYLCASSSGQGTSYEQYFGPGTRLTVT.

The CDR3 region is CASSFQRNTDTQYF. In nucleotides, the CDR3 is TGTGCCAGCAGCTTCCAGCGGAACACAGATACGCAGTATTTT. The chain has TRBV11-2 and TRBJ2-3; maybe TRBD2 (5 bases). This CDR3 is built from 14 residues. Germline V CDR1 and CDR2: SGHAT, FQNNGV. With 3 bases removed from V and 2 bases from J, the gap between germline ends came to 9 bases.

V usage is TRBV12-3 or TRBV12-4 and J usage is TRBJ1-2; 9 bases agree with TRBD1. V dropped 6 bases and J dropped 7; count of bases not matched to a gene: 3. The CDR3 contains 12 residues. In DNA form, the CDR3 reads TGTGCCAGCAGACAGGGGGCGTCTGGCTACACCTTC. Translated, it gives CASRQGASGYTF.